A single sample gave rise to the 14 T cell receptor beta chains below, sequenced in a study of blood T cell repertoires in COVID-19 (dated by TCRdb to 2019 to 2021). Library method: the immunoSEQ multiplex PCR assay. Sourced from immuneACCESS, this table was stored by TCRdb with only in-frame sequences that have V and J called. A share of the clones is absent; for the studies checked, an unresolved V gene accounts for under half, and the remainder has no known explanation. The sample profile shows about 83,000 clones; 87% of them were found once. Approximately 2.9% of the sample belongs to the ten largest clones. The material sequenced was peripheral blood. These receptors were obtained from a woman aged 45-65 years with active or convalescent COVID-19.

A single count supports this clone. The gene calls are TRBV25-1 and TRBJ1-5, with D tentatively TRBD1 (5 bases). Germline V gene data show CDR1 as MGHDK and CDR2 as SYGVNS. Trimming stripped 1 base from V and 9 bases from J, with 13 bases between. This CDR3 is 14 amino acids long. CDR3 DNA sequence: TGTGCCAGCAGTGAATCGGGGGGGAACGGGCCCCAGCATTTT. Its translation: CASSESGGNGPQHF.

V gene TRBV6-5 combines with J gene TRBJ2-5; D remains ambiguous. In germline, CDR1 is MNHEY, CDR2 SVGAGI. Trimming took off 3 bases at V and 5 bases at J, with 4 bases between the two ends. The length of the CDR3 is 11 residues. In DNA form, the CDR3 reads TGTGCCAGCAGTTATGCGGAGACCCAGTACTTC. Translation: CASSYAETQYF.

This chain connects TRBV5-1 to TRBJ1-6; 8 bases line up with TRBD1. V shed 4 bases, J shed 7 bases, and the junction held 7 bases outside the gene matches. The CDR3 totals 15 residues. CDR1 SGHRS and CDR2 YFSETQ come from the germline V gene. CDR3 loop: CASSPQQGVNSPLHF. The CDR3 DNA follows: TGCGCCAGCAGCCCGCAACAGGGGGTCAATTCACCCCTCCACTTT. The full variable domain, in which reference TRBV5-1 and TRBJ1-6 provide the parts outside the CDR3, is KAGVTQTPRYLIKTRGQQVTLSCSPISGHRSVSWYQQTPGQGLQFLFEYFSETQRNKGNFPGRFSGRQFSNSRSEMNVSTLELGDSALYLCASSPQQGVNSPLHFGNGTRLTVT.

This clone has a handful of counts. This chain links TRBV5-1 with TRBJ1-1; 7 nucleotides match TRBD1. Per germline, CDR1 SGHRS and CDR2 YFSETQ. Trimming removed 5 bases from V and 4 bases from J; junction bases left unmatched: 5. The CDR3 has 13 amino acids. The chain's CDR3 is CASRQGRGTEAFF. CDR3 sequence (DNA): TGCGCCAGCAGACAGGGGCGGGGCACTGAAGCTTTCTTT.

The chain couples TRBV11-3 to TRBJ1-1; D uncertain. The germline V gene encodes CDR1 SGHNT and CDR2 YENEEA. V was pared by 5 bases and J by 5 bases, with 9 bases between. This CDR3 contains 12 residues. In DNA, the CDR3 is TGTGCCAGCAGCGGGCAGTCAACTGAAGCTTTCTTT. It translates to CASSGQSTEAFF.

This clone was counted between two and nine times. The chain employs TRBV5-4 and TRBJ1-2; D is possibly TRBD1 (5 bases). The CDR3 runs 11 residues. Trimming removed 6 bases at V and 8 bases at J, with 11 bases between. Germline V gene lookup returns CDR1 SGHNT and CDR2 YYREEE (reference sequence). The CDR3 is CASNSGDGYTF. The CDR3, as DNA: TGTGCCAGCAATTCGGGGGACGGCTACACCTTC. The full variable domain, its missing parts supplied by reference TRBV5-4 and TRBJ1-2, is ETGVTQSPTHLIKTRGQQVTLRCSSQSGHNTVSWYQQALGQGPQFIFQYYREEENGRGNFPPRFSGLQFPNYSSELNVNALELDDSALYLCASNSGDGYTFGSGTRLTVV.

In this sample, this clone turned up a few times. V is TRBV6-4 and J is TRBJ1-6; weak D call: TRBD1 (5 bases). Germline loops: CDR1 MRHNA, CDR2 SNTAGT. The CDR3 consists of 14 residues. Trimming removed 6 bases from V and 2 bases from J, with 8 bases in between. The CDR3 DNA is TGTGCCAGCAGCTCGGGGGCCTATAATTCACCCCTCCACTTT. This gives the protein CASSSGAYNSPLHF.

The V gene is TRBV19, the J gene TRBJ2-1; TRBD1 agrees at 9 bases. The V gene's germline CDR1 is LNHDA and CDR2 SQIVND (reference sequence). The trim removed 4 bases at V and 0 bases at J, leaving 16 bases unmatched. The CDR3 runs 20 residues. The CDR3 DNA reads TGTGCCAGTAGTAGGCTACCGGGACAGGGACTTCCCACCTCCTACAATGAGCAGTTCTTC. Translating it yields CASSRLPGQGLPTSYNEQFF.

DNA for the CDR3: TGTGCCAGCAGTTACCTCGAGACAGGGGGCGCTTATGGCTACACCTTC. It encodes CASSYLETGGAYGYTF. The chain joins TRBV6-5 to TRBJ1-2; TRBD1 agrees at 10 bases. CDR3 length equals 16 residues. The germline V gene has CDR1 MNHEY and CDR2 SVGAGI. J was trimmed by 5 bases and V by 2 bases; bases with no gene match: 8.

About this clone itself: This sample includes further DNA sequences coding for the same CDR3. J is TRBJ1-1 and V is TRBV19; D is possibly TRBD1 (6 bases). Trimming stripped 4 bases from V and 0 bases from J, with 9 bases between. Germline values: CDR1 LNHDA, CDR2 SQIVND (reference sequence). This CDR3 is built from 14 residues. This CDR3 reads CASSTDRMNTEAFF. In DNA form, the CDR3 reads TGTGCCAGTAGTACCGACAGGATGAACACTGAAGCTTTCTTT.

The rearrangement uses TRBV7-2 and TRBJ1-5; the D is unclear. CDR3 length equals 14 residues. V lost 5 bases to trimming and J lost 5 bases, with 13 bases between them. The germline gives CDR1 SGHTA, CDR2 FQGNSA. CDR3 nucleotides: TGTGCCAGCAGCCAAGACTGGAAATATCAGCCCCAGCATTTT. Amino acids: CASSQDWKYQPQHF.

The rearrangement links TRBV5-4 to TRBJ2-3; D may be TRBD1 (5 bases). Germline CDR1 SGHNT, CDR2 YYREEE (reference sequence). Between the trimmed V and J ends, which lost 5 bases and 2 bases, there was a span of 12 bases. The CDR3 consists of 14 residues. The CDR3 region has the DNA TGTGCCAGCAGGATGGGGCTCCTCACAGATACGCAGTATTTT. Translated: CASRMGLLTDTQYF. The full variable domain, completed using reference TRBV5-4 and TRBJ2-3, is ETGVTQSPTHLIKTRGQQVTLRCSSQSGHNTVSWYQQALGQGPQFIFQYYREEENGRGNFPPRFSGLQFPNYSSELNVNALELDDSALYLCASRMGLLTDTQYFGPGTRLTVL.

As DNA, the CDR3 is TGTGCCAGCAGCTTAGAGCCCGGCAGGGGGCGAGCTAACTATGGCTACACCTTC. Amino acid sequence: CASSLEPGRGRANYGYTF. This rearrangement joins TRBV7-2 to TRBJ1-2; 8 positions match TRBD1. The germline CDR1 and CDR2 sequences are SGHTA and FQGNSA. This CDR3 contains 18 residues. The V segment lost 1 base and the J segment 0 bases; nucleotides outside the gene matches: 10.

This clone was observed once. The same CDR3 can be traced to other DNA sequences in this sample. The chain links TRBV7-2 to TRBJ1-2; 9 nucleotides line up with TRBD1. V was clipped by 3 bases and J by 5 bases; unmatched bases: 1. The CDR3 contains 13 residues. The germline gives CDR1 SGHTA, CDR2 FQGNSA. The DNA for the CDR3 is TGTGCCAGCAGCTTGGGACAGGGATATGGCTACACCTTC. Amino acid sequence: CASSLGQGYGYTF.